This T cell receptor (beta chain) was recovered during a study of blood T cell repertoires in COVID-19. Only in-frame clones appear in the TCRdb table, and some are missing; sequencing was by immunoSEQ multiplex PCR. The table records around 200,000 clones, about 90% of them present only once. The V gene end was trimmed by 0 bases and the J gene end by 7 bases; junction bases not matched to a gene: 9. The CDR3 has 17 residues. CDR1 and CDR2 from the germline V gene are LGHNA and YNFKEQ. This clone appeared a single time. Sequencing was done on a sample of peripheral blood. This chain uses TRBV4-2 with TRBJ2-2; 9 positions agree with TRBD2. This TCR derives from a woman aged 45-65 years with acute or convalescent COVID-19. The CDR3 DNA reads TGTGCCAGCAGCCAAGAAGGCCGGCGGGGGGGCATCGGGGAGCTGTTTTTT. This encodes CASSQEGRRGGIGELFF.